One and the same sample provided the 26 T cell receptor beta chains below, sequenced in a study of PD-1 blockade in classical Hodgkin lymphoma. Relapse was seen in all patients after autologous stem cell transplantation, and brentuximab vedotin exposure was variable. The assay was immunoSEQ multiplex PCR, and TCRdb's table has in-frame clones only and misses some. The table lists about 23,000 clones, roughly 80% of them singletons. This specimen was peripheral blood mononuclear cells (PBMCs), taken before the second cycle of nivolumab. Source of these receptors: a human donor with classical Hodgkin lymphoma.

J is TRBJ2-7 and V is TRBV5-6; no clear D. Germline V gives CDR1 SGHDT, CDR2 YYEEEE. Trimming removed 0 bases at V and 5 bases at J, with 9 bases between. The CDR3 loop spans 13 amino acids. The CDR3 region is CASSLGALDEQYF. In DNA, the CDR3 is TGTGCCAGCAGCTTGGGGGCTCTGGACGAGCAGTACTTC.

The V gene is TRBV28, the J gene TRBJ2-7; the D is unclear. There are 17 residues in the CDR3. Trimming left V 0 bases short and J 3 bases short, with 18 bases between. CDR1 is MDHEN and CDR2 is SYDVKM in the germline V gene. CDR3 nucleotide sequence: TGTGCCAGCAGTTTATGGAATCTTTTTAACGACGACTACGAGCAGTACTTC. Translation gives CASSLWNLFNDDYEQYF.

This rearrangement joins TRBV29-1 to TRBJ2-1; the match to TRBD2 covers 9 bases. The length of the CDR3 is 12 residues. J was trimmed by 9 bases and V by 7 bases; bases with no gene match: 7. Germline V gene lookup returns CDR1 SQVTM and CDR2 ANQGSEA. The CDR3 coding sequence is TGCAGCGGCGGGGGGGGCCTTGCTGAGCAGTTCTTC. Translated: CSGGGGLAEQFF.

This CDR3 is CAWTSYGGGNQPQHF. For the CDR3, the DNA is TGTGCCTGGACGTCTTATGGGGGTGGCAATCAGCCCCAGCATTTT. The rearrangement uses TRBV30 and TRBJ1-5, with a tentative D call TRBD1 (5 bases). The germline V gene has CDR1 GTSNPN and CDR2 SVGIG (reference sequence). Trimming took 4 bases from V and 2 from J, leaving 15 bases between them. The CDR3 consists of 15 residues.

This sequence joins TRBV4-3 and TRBJ1-6; TRBD1 matches at 7 bases. J lost 9 bases, V lost 0 bases, and 5 bases had no gene match. Germline V gene data show CDR1 as LGHNA and CDR2 as YSLEER. This CDR3 spans 15 amino acids. CDR3 DNA sequence: TGCGCCAGCAGCCAAGAAGGCAGGGGGTCTTCACCCCTCCACTTT. Amino acids: CASSQEGRGSSPLHF.

This chain connects TRBV11-2 to TRBJ2-5; 8 bases are a match to TRBD2. The V segment lost 4 bases and the J segment 3 bases; nucleotides outside the gene matches: 1. CDR1 is SGHAT and CDR2 is FQNNGV in the germline V gene. This CDR3 is built from 13 residues. The CDR3 region is CASSSGLEETQYF. CDR3 nucleotide sequence: TGTGCCAGCAGCTCGGGACTAGAAGAGACCCAGTACTTC.

The chain has TRBV9 and TRBJ2-3; 13 bases are shared with TRBD2. This CDR3 contains 19 residues. J was trimmed by 4 bases and V by 3 bases; bases with no gene match: 14. Germline V gene data show CDR1 as SGDLS and CDR2 as YYNGEE. CDR3 amino acids: CASSDWTSGGLLVADTQYF. The CDR3 DNA reads TGTGCCAGCAGCGACTGGACTAGCGGGGGTCTGTTGGTCGCAGATACGCAGTATTTT.

The chain links TRBV7-8 to TRBJ2-7, with a tentative D call TRBD1 (5 bases). Looked up from germline, CDR1 is SGHVS and CDR2 is FQNEAQ. The CDR3 totals 14 residues. V was shortened by 0 bases and J by 2 bases, with 8 bases between the two germline ends. The DNA for the CDR3 is TGTGCCAGCAGCTTAGCGGGGCTGCCCTACGAGCAGTACTTC. Protein sequence: CASSLAGLPYEQYF.

This clone was found a few times. The CDR3 protein is CASSYSWDGDTQYF. The CDR3 region has the DNA TGTGCCAGCAGTTACTCGTGGGACGGGGATACGCAGTATTTT. The chain couples TRBV6-5 to TRBJ2-3, with D perhaps TRBD1 or TRBD2 (5 bases each). This CDR3 is built from 14 residues. Looked up from germline, CDR1 is MNHEY and CDR2 is SVGAGI. Trimming removed 0 bases at V and 6 bases at J, with 10 bases between.

CDR3 residues: CASSAGTGGYEQFF. The CDR3 DNA reads as TGTGCCAGCAGCGCCGGGACAGGGGGATATGAGCAGTTCTTC. The rearrangement links TRBV9 to TRBJ2-1; 11 bases fit TRBD1. The CDR3 has 14 residues. V gave up 3 bases and J gave up 8 bases; unmatched junction bases: 4. Germline V gives CDR1 SGDLS, CDR2 YYNGEE.

The CDR3 spells CASSRGTLGNYGYTF. The CDR3 DNA reads TGTGCCAGCAGTCGCGGGACACTCGGAAACTATGGCTACACCTTC. The J gene is TRBJ1-2, the V gene TRBV6-5; weak D call: TRBD1 (6 bases). V gave up 5 bases and J gave up 2 bases, with 15 bases separating them. The CDR3 has 15 residues. CDR1 and CDR2 (germline): MNHEY, SVGAGI.

CDR3 bases: TGTGCCAGTAGTATTGTGGATCAGCCCCAGCATTTT. It yields the protein CASSIVDQPQHF. V is TRBV19 and J is TRBJ1-5, with no clear D. The CDR3 covers 12 residues. Between the trimmed V and J ends, which lost 3 bases and 5 bases, there was a span of 5 bases. CDR1 and CDR2 (germline): LNHDA, SQIVND (reference sequence).

This clone was recorded only once. V gene TRBV27 combines with J gene TRBJ1-6; 9 nucleotides line up with TRBD1. Germline V gene data show CDR1 as MNHEY and CDR2 as SMNVEV (reference sequence). V shed 0 bases, J shed 9 bases, and the junction held 3 bases outside the gene matches. This CDR3 has 15 residues. CDR3 bases: TGTGCCAGCAGTTTATCGGGGACAGGGCGTTCACCCCTCCACTTT. Protein sequence: CASSLSGTGRSPLHF.

The chain uses TRBV4-3 and TRBJ2-5; a possible D gene is TRBD2 (7 bases). V lost 1 base, J lost 5 bases, and 17 bases lay in between. CDR3 size: 16 residues. CDR1 is LGHNA and CDR2 is YSLEER in the germline V gene. The CDR3: CASSQVGGLRGETQYF. The CDR3 coding sequence is TGCGCCAGCAGCCAAGTCGGGGGGCTAAGGGGGGAGACCCAGTACTTC.

This chain connects TRBV5-5 to TRBJ2-5; the D is unclear. From germline, CDR1 is SGHKS and CDR2 YYEKEE (reference sequence). V was shortened by 4 bases and J by 2 bases, with 15 bases between the two germline ends. The CDR3 contains 15 residues. In DNA, the CDR3 is TGTGCCAGCAGCCAGTCGGCGCCTAGGCAAGAGACCCAGTACTTC. This sequence encodes CASSQSAPRQETQYF. The variable domain in full, with the rest retrieved from reference TRBV5-5 and TRBJ2-5, is DAGVTQSPTHLIKTRGQQVTLRCSPISGHKSVSWYQQVLGQGPQFIFQYYEKEERGRGNFPDRFSARQFPNYSSELNVNALLLGDSALYLCASSQSAPRQETQYFGPGTRLLVL.

CDR3 in amino acids: CSAAFGKNNEQFF. Here the CDR3 DNA reads TGCAGCGCTGCTTTCGGGAAAAATAATGAGCAGTTCTTC. The rearrangement links TRBV29-1 to TRBJ2-1, with D tentatively TRBD2 (5 bases). The CDR3 totals 13 residues. Germline assignment: CDR1 SQVTM and CDR2 ANQGSEA. With 7 bases removed from V and 7 bases from J, the gap between germline ends came to 17 bases.

For the CDR3, the DNA is TGTGCTAGTGGTTTGGTCAGTGGCTACACCTTC. Amino acids: CASGLVSGYTF. The chain uses TRBV12-5 and TRBJ1-2, with no clear D. The CDR3 loop spans 11 amino acids. V lost 0 bases and J 7 bases, leaving 3 bases between the germline ends. Germline CDR1 reads LGHNT; CDR2 reads FRNRAP.

The gene calls are TRBV5-5 and TRBJ2-7; 9 nucleotides align to TRBD1. Germline lookup yields CDR1 SGHKS and CDR2 YYEKEE (reference sequence). With V trimmed by 1 base and J by 1 base, 3 bases remained unmatched. CDR3 length: 15 amino acids. The DNA of the CDR3 is TGTGCCAGCAGCTTGAGGGGACAGGGATCCTACGAGCAGTACTTC. This sequence encodes CASSLRGQGSYEQYF.

CDR3: CASSQPSGKNTEAFF. In DNA form, the CDR3 reads TGTGCCAGCAGTCAACCGAGCGGGAAGAACACTGAAGCTTTCTTT. The chain recombines TRBV6-5 with TRBJ1-1; D remains unclear. Germline V gene data show CDR1 as MNHEY and CDR2 as SVGAGI. Trimming stripped 5 bases from V and 1 base from J, with 14 bases between. This CDR3 has 15 residues.

The chain combines TRBV30 with TRBJ1-2; 9 positions match TRBD1. The CDR3 is 15 amino acids. The trim removed 2 bases at V and 3 bases at J, leaving 7 bases unmatched. CDR1 is GTSNPN and CDR2 is SVGIG in the germline V gene (reference sequence). CDR3 residues: CAWSTGTGIDYGYTF. For the CDR3, the DNA is TGTGCCTGGAGTACCGGGACAGGGATTGACTATGGCTACACCTTC.

This clone came up a few times. The chain uses TRBV4-3 and TRBJ2-7; 10 bases fit TRBD1. The CDR3 consists of 15 residues. V was pared by 5 bases and J by 3 bases, with 7 bases of the junction left unmatched. Germline V CDR1 and CDR2: LGHNA, YSLEER. DNA of the CDR3: TGCGCCAGCAGCTTCAGACAGGGGGCTGACTACGAGCAGTACTTC. This gives the protein CASSFRQGADYEQYF.

The chain is built from TRBV10-3 and TRBJ2-2, with D maybe TRBD1 (6 bases). In germline, CDR1 is ENHRY, CDR2 SYGVKD. The CDR3 consists of 17 residues. Trimming stripped 3 bases from V and 4 bases from J, with 18 bases between. The CDR3 here is CAISDLSGAGSTGELFF. For the CDR3, the DNA is TGTGCCATCAGTGACCTCTCAGGGGCCGGTAGCACCGGGGAGCTGTTTTTT.

V gene TRBV5-1 combines with J gene TRBJ2-1, with 9 bases matching TRBD1. The V and J ends lost 9 bases and 10 bases, in that order; junction bases with no gene match: 11. Germline loops: CDR1 SGHRS, CDR2 YFSETQ. The CDR3 consists of 13 residues. The CDR3 region is CATAQGALREQFF. CDR3 nucleotides: TGCGCCACCGCACAGGGGGCATTACGGGAGCAGTTCTTC.

This sequence joins TRBV28 and TRBJ2-5, with 8 bases identical to TRBD2. Germline assignment: CDR1 MDHEN and CDR2 SYDVKM. With 9 bases clipped from V and 5 bases from J, the junction kept 11 bases outside the gene matches. This CDR3 is built from 14 residues. Here the CDR3 reads CASTSGRAGETQYF. The CDR3 DNA sequence: TGTGCCAGTACCTCCGGGAGGGCCGGGGAGACCCAGTACTTC.

The chain is built from TRBV28 and TRBJ2-1; D not resolved. The germline V and J ends were trimmed by 6 bases and 8 bases, with 17 bases remaining between them. Per germline, CDR1 MDHEN and CDR2 SYDVKM. This CDR3 comprises 14 residues. In DNA form, the CDR3 reads TGTGCCAGCAGCCTAATGTGGGCCGGCGATGAGCAGTTCTTC. It codes for CASSLMWAGDEQFF.

The CDR3 loop is CASSYRGRNGELFF. For the CDR3, the DNA is TGCGCCAGCAGCTACAGGGGGCGCAACGGGGAGCTGTTTTTT. This rearrangement joins TRBV5-1 to TRBJ2-2; 9 bases agree with TRBD1. V trimming: 3 bases; J trimming: 7 bases; junction bases outside the gene matches: 4. Germline loops: CDR1 SGHRS, CDR2 YFSETQ. The CDR3 runs to 14 residues.